This T cell receptor beta chain was profiled in a study of CD8 T cells in ankylosing spondylitis. General study results and limits: Among TCR beta sequences, a motif of roughly 8 highly homologous variants appeared characteristic of ankylosing spondylitis blood.

TCRdb independently ran MiXCR on the 5' RACE reads; one entry per CDR3 protein. The top ten hold around 19% of the sample, which has about 750,000 distinct CDR3 sequences, around 20% seen once. Note on this clonotype: Its antigen is not identified.

Trimming took 4 bases from V and 4 from J, leaving 16 bases between them. The CDR3 consists of 15 residues. Germline CDR1 reads SGHRS; CDR2 reads YFSETQ. The sample comprised blood, either unsorted or a sorted T cell fraction (not recorded which). The J gene is TRBJ2-3, the V gene TRBV5-1; D is perhaps TRBD2 (6 bases). The sequence was collected from a male donor with ankylosing spondylitis. CDR3 nucleotides: TGCGCCAGCAGCCCAGTCGGGGGAAGGGCAGATACGCAGTATTTT. It specifies CASSPVGGRADTQYF.